One and the same sample provided the 22 T cell receptor beta chains below, sequenced in a study of shared clonotypes between healthy human individuals. The method was immunoSEQ multiplex PCR; TCRdb's version includes in-frame clones alone and lacks a portion of them. This table holds nearly 1 million clones, approximately 76% found once. The sample consisted of memory CD4+ T cells sorted from blood. Subset: CD45RA-negative fraction. The receptors shown here come from a young man in good health.

This clone was seen just once. The CDR3 region is CASSPAGRVISYEQYF. The CDR3 DNA reads as TGTGCCAGCAGTCCCGCGGGCAGGGTAATATCCTACGAGCAGTACTTC. The chain employs TRBV28 and TRBJ2-7, with D tentatively TRBD1 or TRBD2 (5 bases each). V lost 5 bases and J lost 1, with 18 bases in between. CDR3 size: 16 residues. Germline CDR1 MDHEN, CDR2 SYDVKM.

The chain uses TRBV28 and TRBJ2-7, with TRBD1 matching over 7 bases. CDR3 length equals 14 residues. J gave up 2 bases and V 6 bases, and 7 bases lay outside the gene matches. Germline V gene lookup returns CDR1 MDHEN and CDR2 SYDVKM. The CDR3 here is CASSQDRRTYEQYF. CDR3 in DNA: TGTGCCAGCAGCCAGGACAGGAGAACCTACGAGCAGTACTTC.

This chain connects TRBV9 to TRBJ1-6; 7 bases match TRBD1. The CDR3 is 16 residues long. The germline gives CDR1 SGDLS, CDR2 YYNGEE. J was trimmed by 5 bases and V by 4 bases; bases with no gene match: 9. CDR3 amino acids: CASSREGQLNNSPLHF. The CDR3 DNA reads TGTGCCAGCAGCCGGGAGGGACAGCTGAATAATTCACCCCTCCACTTT.

The chain joins TRBV5-1 to TRBJ2-5, with D perhaps matching TRBD1 (5 bases). The CDR3 extends over 15 amino acids. Looked up from germline, CDR1 is SGHRS and CDR2 is YFSETQ. The V gene lost 4 bases and the J gene lost 5 bases, with 18 bases spanning the gap. The chain's CDR3 is CASSPISGSMETQYF. For the CDR3, the DNA is TGCGCCAGCAGCCCAATCTCAGGGTCAATGGAGACCCAGTACTTC.

This chain uses TRBV4-1 with TRBJ2-4; 14 bases are a match to TRBD2. The V gene end was trimmed by 4 bases and the J gene end by 8 bases; junction bases not matched to a gene: 7. Germline CDR1 MGHRA, CDR2 YSYEKL. The CDR3 has 16 residues. The CDR3 DNA is TGCGCCAGCAGCCGCGGGACTAGCGGGAGCCGGGACATTCAGTACTTC. This translates into CASSRGTSGSRDIQYF.

This clone turned up a few times. The chain links TRBV19 to TRBJ1-2, with TRBD1 as a possible D gene (6 bases). The germline V and J ends were trimmed by 3 bases and 2 bases, with 13 bases remaining between them. The CDR3 is 15 residues long. Germline CDR1 is LNHDA and CDR2 is SQIVND (reference sequence). Written as DNA, the CDR3 is TGTGCCAGTAGTATGGCCCGGACAGTAAACTATGGCTACACCTTC. Protein: CASSMARTVNYGYTF. Variable domain in full (rest from reference TRBV19 and TRBJ1-2): DGGITQSPKYLFRKEGQNVTLSCEQNLNHDAMYWYRQDPGQGLRLIYYSQIVNDFQKGDIAEGYSVSREKKESFPLTVTSAQKNPTAFYLCASSMARTVNYGYTFGSGTRLTVV.

In its sample, this clone was seen many times. The sample carries other DNA sequences with the same CDR3. The rearrangement uses TRBV7-9 and TRBJ2-7; unclear D gene. Germline V CDR1 and CDR2: SEHNR, FQNEAQ (reference sequence). The CDR3 has 14 amino acids. Trimming left V 1 base short and J 3 bases short, with 10 bases between. DNA of the CDR3: TGTGCCAGCAGCTTAGGGGCTAGTAACTACGAGCAGTACTTC. It translates to CASSLGASNYEQYF.

This chain joins TRBV9 and TRBJ1-5; 9 bases line up with TRBD1. CDR3 length equals 17 residues. The V and J ends lost 1 base and 5 bases, in that order; junction bases with no gene match: 10. Germline assignment: CDR1 SGDLS and CDR2 YYNGEE. The chain's CDR3 is CASSVQTGGAIHQPQHF. CDR3 DNA sequence: TGTGCCAGCAGCGTACAAACAGGGGGCGCGATTCATCAGCCCCAGCATTTT.

The sample holds one count of this clone. CDR3 nucleotide sequence: TGCGCCAGCAGAACTTCGGGAGCCCCTTTCCACGAGCAGTACTTC. Residues: CASRTSGAPFHEQYF. V and J are TRBV5-1 and TRBJ2-7; D is possibly TRBD2 (6 bases). The germline V gene encodes CDR1 SGHRS and CDR2 YFSETQ. The CDR3 is 15 residues long. The V and J ends lost 5 bases and 5 bases respectively, with 20 bases between them.

This clone has just a few counts. The chain combines TRBV5-1 with TRBJ2-7; a weak D match, TRBD2 (6 bases). Looked up from germline, CDR1 is SGHRS and CDR2 is YFSETQ. Trimming left V 0 bases short and J 7 bases short, with 20 bases between. There are 16 residues in the CDR3. CDR3 bases: TGCGCCAGCAGCTTGGCCGAGGGCCAGGCGGAGGGTGAGCAGTACTTC. Translation gives CASSLAEGQAEGEQYF.

The chain couples TRBV6-5 to TRBJ1-1; perhaps TRBD1 as D (5 bases). V lost 5 bases to trimming and J lost 1 base, with 11 bases between them. Germline CDR1 and CDR2: MNHEY and SVGAGI. This CDR3 contains 14 residues. CDR3 amino acids: CASSRGLQNTEAFF. DNA for the CDR3: TGTGCCAGCAGTCGGGGACTGCAGAACACTGAAGCTTTCTTT.

The chain joins TRBV6-6 to TRBJ2-7; 7 nucleotides match TRBD2. In germline, CDR1 is MNHNY, CDR2 SVGAGI (reference sequence). The length of the CDR3 is 15 residues. Trimming took 6 bases from V and 5 from J; bases not matched to a gene: 13. Here the CDR3 DNA reads TGTGCCAGCAGATTACTGGGAGGGACGTTTGACGAGCAGTACTTC. Translation gives CASRLLGGTFDEQYF.

This sequence joins TRBV19 and TRBJ1-6, with D perhaps TRBD1 (6 bases). Looked up from germline, CDR1 is LNHDA and CDR2 is SQIVND (reference sequence). There are 15 residues in the CDR3. V lost 8 bases to trimming and J lost 4 bases, with 15 bases between them. Here the CDR3 reads CASSSRGQYNSPLHF. For the CDR3, the DNA is TGTGCCAGTTCCTCGCGAGGACAGTATAATTCACCCCTCCACTTT.

The gene calls are TRBV2 and TRBJ2-3; D is perhaps TRBD2 (6 bases). CDR3 length: 14 residues. Trimming took 6 bases from V and 6 from J, leaving 16 bases between them. The germline V gene has CDR1 SNHLY and CDR2 FYNNEI. This chain's CDR3 is CASRLAAQVDTQYF. CDR3 sequence (DNA): TGTGCCAGCAGATTAGCGGCTCAAGTGGATACGCAGTATTTT.

The chain uses TRBV10-3 and TRBJ2-6, with 10 bases lining up with TRBD2. Germline V gives CDR1 ENHRY, CDR2 SYGVKD. J was trimmed by 4 bases and V by 5 bases; bases with no gene match: 8. This CDR3 is built from 17 residues. Here the CDR3 reads CAISRGSGRSGANVLTF. The CDR3 DNA follows: TGTGCCATCAGTCGCGGTAGCGGGAGGTCAGGGGCCAACGTCCTGACTTTC.

The rearrangement joins TRBV27 to TRBJ2-7, with TRBD2 as a possible D gene (5 bases). V was shortened by 8 bases and J by 6 bases, with 20 bases between the two germline ends. This CDR3 is built from 14 residues. Per germline, CDR1 MNHEY and CDR2 SMNVEV (reference sequence). Written as DNA, the CDR3 is TGTGCCAGCGCGGCGGGTCCCTCTCCGGGCGAGCAGTACTTC. Amino acid sequence: CASAAGPSPGEQYF.

This clone occurred many times. V is TRBV4-1 and J is TRBJ2-6, with 10 bases identical to TRBD2. Trimming cost V 1 base and J 0 bases; bases outside gene matches: 3. Germline V lookup: CDR1 MGHRA, CDR2 YSYEKL. The CDR3 is 18 residues long. This CDR3 is CASSQVQRGGSGANVLTF. For the CDR3, the DNA is TGCGCCAGCAGCCAAGTCCAGCGGGGGGGCTCTGGGGCCAACGTCCTGACTTTC.

The chain uses TRBV2 and TRBJ1-2; tentatively, D is TRBD1 (5 bases). Germline CDR1 reads SNHLY; CDR2 reads FYNNEI. Trimming took 7 bases from V and 7 from J, leaving 28 bases between them. The length of the CDR3 is 17 residues. For the CDR3, the DNA is TGTGCCAGCAAGGACTCTCGAAGGGGCCTTACAGGAGGTGGCTACACCTTC. It encodes CASKDSRRGLTGGGYTF.

Here the CDR3 DNA reads TGTGCCAGCAGCGACAGGGGGAAAAACACCATATATTTT. The encoded protein is CASSDRGKNTIYF. The chain combines TRBV9 with TRBJ1-3, with TRBD1 matching over 8 bases. J gave up 6 bases and V 3 bases, and 2 bases lay outside the gene matches. CDR1 SGDLS and CDR2 YYNGEE come from the germline V gene. The CDR3 is 13 amino acids.

This clone has only one observation. The chain carries TRBV11-3 and TRBJ2-3; 8 positions agree with TRBD2. J lost 3 bases, V lost 3 bases, and 5 bases had no gene match. The CDR3 spans 15 residues. Looked up from germline, CDR1 is SGHNT and CDR2 is YENEEA. CDR3 nucleotides: TGTGCCAGCAGCTTTTCTAGCGGGTGGACAGATACGCAGTATTTT. This translates into CASSFSSGWTDTQYF.

J is TRBJ2-5 and V is TRBV7-2; D is unresolved. This CDR3 spans 13 amino acids. The germline V gene has CDR1 SGHTA and CDR2 FQGNSA. The ends were cut back, 3 bases at V and 7 bases at J, with 12 bases in the middle. CDR3 amino acids: CASSFTGESTQYF. CDR3 coding DNA: TGTGCCAGCAGCTTTACTGGCGAATCGACCCAGTACTTC.

This chain links TRBV7-9 with TRBJ2-7, with D uncertain. Deletions cut 6 bases from V and 4 bases from J, with 7 bases between. CDR3 length: 11 residues. CDR1 is SEHNR, CDR2 FQNEAQ, per germline (reference sequence). In DNA form, the CDR3 reads TGTGCCAGCAGTTCTTGGTACGAGCAGTACTTC. Translated, it gives CASSSWYEQYF.